A selection of T cell receptor beta chains follows, all from one sample in a study of blood T cell repertoires in COVID-19. Produced via immunoSEQ multiplex PCR; TCRdb's table is partial and in-frame only. Of 250,000 to 300,000 clones listed, approximately 88% are singletons. Sequenced: peripheral blood. These receptors were obtained from a man aged 45-65 years with acute or convalescent COVID-19. Each CDR3 is given with its conserved first and last residue. The D gene is left open where the match is weak. The size entry is marked missing in some rows and otherwise reads once, few, many or a size class.

j_call | d_call | v_call | cdr3_length | clone_size | cdr3_aa | cdr3_nt
TRBJ1-2 | NA | TRBV10-3 | 13 | NA | CAIRTQVLYGYTF | TGTGCCATCAGGACACAGGTTCTCTATGGCTACACCTTC
TRBJ2-5 | TRBD1 | TRBV10-3 | 13 | NA | CAIGLDREETQYF | TGTGCCATCGGACTGGACAGGGAAGAGACCCAGTACTTC
TRBJ1-2 | NA | TRBV29-1 | 12 | NA | CSVGARPYGYTF | TGCAGCGTTGGGGCCAGGCCGTATGGCTACACCTTC
TRBJ2-5 | TRBD1 | TRBV11-1 | 15 | NA | CASSLQGRYEETQYF | TGTGCCAGCAGCCTACAGGGGAGATATGAAGAGACCCAGTACTTC
TRBJ1-3 | NA | TRBV30 | 14 | NA | CAWSTQAVGNTIYF | TGTGCCTGGAGTACGCAGGCCGTTGGGAACACCATATATTTT
TRBJ2-2 | NA | TRBV5-1 | 14 | NA | CASSLRQATGELFF | TGCGCCAGCAGCTTGAGACAGGCCACCGGGGAGCTGTTTTTT
TRBJ2-1 | NA | TRBV27 | 15 | many | CASSVDYPSYNEQFF | TGTGCCAGCAGTGTGGACTACCCCAGCTACAATGAGCAGTTCTTC
TRBJ2-7 | NA | TRBV3-1/TRBV3-2 | 13 | NA | CASSPLQGYEQYF | TGTGCCAGCAGCCCCTTACAGGGCTACGAGCAGTACTTC
TRBJ2-1 | NA | TRBV30 | 16 | NA | CAWSVRHGGVGNEQFF | TGTGCCTGGAGTGTACGTCATGGCGGGGTGGGCAATGAGCAGTTCTTC
TRBJ2-6 | NA | TRBV5-4 | 18 | NA | CASSSGGAPFSGANVLTF | TGTGCCAGCAGCTCTGGGGGGGCACCTTTCTCTGGGGCCAACGTCCTGACTTTC
TRBJ1-5 | NA | TRBV11-2 | 13 | NA | CASSLSGNQPQHF | TGTGCCAGCAGCTTATCAGGGAACCAGCCCCAGCATTTT
TRBJ1-6 | TRBD1 | TRBV6-5 | 15 | NA | CASSWGQGGNSPLHF | TGTGCCAGCAGTTGGGGACAGGGCGGCAATTCACCCCTCCACTTT
TRBJ2-2 | NA | TRBV7-8 | 15 | NA | CASSPRTGNTGELFF | TGTGCCAGCTCTCCCCGCACAGGGAATACCGGGGAGCTGTTTTTT
TRBJ1-1 | NA | TRBV6-1 | 13 | NA | CASSEERDLEAFF | TGTGCCAGCAGTGAAGAGAGGGATCTTGAAGCTTTCTTT
TRBJ1-4 | TRBD1 | TRBV27 | 15 | NA | CASSLFGQGGEKLFF | TGTGCCAGCAGTTTATTTGGGCAGGGGGGCGAAAAACTGTTTTTT
TRBJ2-5 | NA | TRBV3-1/TRBV3-2 | 13 | NA | CASSLGGQETQYF | TGTGCCAGCAGCTTGGGGGGCCAAGAGACCCAGTACTTC
TRBJ1-5 | TRBD1 | TRBV5-1 | 15 | NA | CASSPGQGNNQPQHF | TGCGCCAGCAGCCCGGGACAGGGCAACAATCAGCCCCAGCATTTT
TRBJ2-6 | NA | TRBV2 | 19 | once | CASLKMFTAPPAGANVLTF | TGTGCCAGCCTTAAGATGTTCACCGCCCCCCCAGCTGGGGCCAACGTCCTGACTTTC
TRBJ2-6 | TRBD1 | TRBV5-1 | 16 | NA | CASSPGQSSGANVLTF | TGCGCCAGCAGCCCGGGACAGAGCTCTGGGGCCAACGTCCTGACTTTC
TRBJ2-3 | NA | TRBV15 | 15 | NA | CATSRGTGSTDTQYF | TGTGCCACCAGCCGCGGGACTGGTAGCACAGATACGCAGTATTTT
TRBJ2-5 | TRBD2 | TRBV11-2 | 15 | NA | CASSRRRGGSGTQYF | TGTGCCAGCAGCAGGCGGCGGGGGGGGTCAGGGACCCAGTACTTC
TRBJ2-1 | NA | TRBV7-2 | 13 | NA | CASGPRGYNEQFF | TGTGCCAGCGGCCCACGAGGGTACAATGAGCAGTTCTTC